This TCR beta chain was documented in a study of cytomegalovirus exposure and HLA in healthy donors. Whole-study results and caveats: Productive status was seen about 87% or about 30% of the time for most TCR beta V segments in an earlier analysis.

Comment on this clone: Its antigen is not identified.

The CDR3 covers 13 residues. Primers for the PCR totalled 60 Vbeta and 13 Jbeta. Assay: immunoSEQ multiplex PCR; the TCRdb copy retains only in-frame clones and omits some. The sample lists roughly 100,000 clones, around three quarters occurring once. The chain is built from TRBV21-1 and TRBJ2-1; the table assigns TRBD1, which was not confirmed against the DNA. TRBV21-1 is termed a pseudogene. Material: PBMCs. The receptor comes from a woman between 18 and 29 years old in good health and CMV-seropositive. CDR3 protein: CASSNYLKQGSVF. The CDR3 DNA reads TGTGCCAGCAGCAACTATTTGAAACAGGGTTCGGTCTTC.